This TCR beta chain was sequenced in a study of shared clonotypes between healthy human individuals. Study outcomes and limitations: Donor clonotype sharing was expected to depend on sequencing depth. A small donor pool kept down the genetic and exposure-history diversity that was represented.

Germline lookup yields CDR1 MNHEY and CDR2 SMNVEV (reference sequence). Trimming stripped 4 bases from V and 2 bases from J, with 13 bases between. This CDR3 spans 15 amino acids. The naive CD8 population came from CD45RO-negative cells selected for CCR7, without terminally differentiated effector memory CD45RA+ cells. HIV-negative, healthy adults without recent acute infections or vaccinations were the donors. In this sample, this clone turned up once. Antigen specificity is unknown. Deep was the level at which the assay was run. The table came from immunoSEQ multiplex PCR; TCRdb's copy has only in-frame clones and leaves some out. The repertoire holds hundreds of thousands of clones, with roughly 98% as singletons.

Source material: naive CD8+ T cells sorted from blood. The sequence derives from a man in his thirties or forties in good health. J is TRBJ2-3 and V is TRBV27, with D possibly being TRBD2 (5 bases). The CDR3 DNA is TGTGCCAGCAGTTCGCACCAGCGGATCACAGATACGCAGTATTTT. Amino acids: CASSSHQRITDTQYF.